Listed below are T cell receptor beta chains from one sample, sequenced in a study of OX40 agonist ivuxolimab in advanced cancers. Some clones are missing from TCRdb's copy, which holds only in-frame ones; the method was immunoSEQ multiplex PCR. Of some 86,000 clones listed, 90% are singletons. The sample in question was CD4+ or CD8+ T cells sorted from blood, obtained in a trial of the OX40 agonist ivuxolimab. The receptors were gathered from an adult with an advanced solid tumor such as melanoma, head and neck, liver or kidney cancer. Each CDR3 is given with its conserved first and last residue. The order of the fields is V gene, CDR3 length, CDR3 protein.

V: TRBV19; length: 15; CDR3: CASSISDLKNTEAFF
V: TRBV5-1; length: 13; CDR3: CASSGGRQETQYF
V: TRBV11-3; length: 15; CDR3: CASSSYPSLPGELFF
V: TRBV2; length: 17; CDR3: CASSQTGQWPGNSPLHF
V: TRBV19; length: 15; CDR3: CASRLGSSNTGELFF
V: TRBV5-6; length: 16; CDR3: CASSLAGTGTAQPQHF
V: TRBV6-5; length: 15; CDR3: CASSYANTGNQPQHF
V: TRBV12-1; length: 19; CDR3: CASSIDSDKPRGGNQPQHF
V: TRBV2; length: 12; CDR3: CASTLVGVKLFF
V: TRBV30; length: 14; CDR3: CAWRDIIANYGYTF
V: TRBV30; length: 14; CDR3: CAWSVGTGIDEQFF
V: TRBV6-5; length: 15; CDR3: CASRQTFQRSDTQYF
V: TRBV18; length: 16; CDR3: CASSPGTSGDYNEQFF
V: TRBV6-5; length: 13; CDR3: CASSSQENTEAFF
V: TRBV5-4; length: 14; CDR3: CASSLGTGSYGYTF
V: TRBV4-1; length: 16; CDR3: CASSLAQGFEGYGYTF
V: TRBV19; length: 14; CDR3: CASSLGRGQATQYF
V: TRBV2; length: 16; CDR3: CASSEGDSWIYNEQFF
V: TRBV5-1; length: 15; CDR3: CASSLELTSGNTIYF
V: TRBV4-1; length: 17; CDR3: CASSRGTAQSNNQPQHF
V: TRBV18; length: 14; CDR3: CASSLVGPNTEAFF
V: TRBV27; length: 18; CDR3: CASTTGLAGAPLADTQYF
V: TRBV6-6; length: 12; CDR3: CASSPREGEQFF
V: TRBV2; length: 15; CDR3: CASSGGLAGVETQYF
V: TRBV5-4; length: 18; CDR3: CASSFWVGIRDNNYGYTF
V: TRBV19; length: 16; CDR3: CASSMAQVLGNQPQHF
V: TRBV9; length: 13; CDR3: CASSDRHSEKQFF
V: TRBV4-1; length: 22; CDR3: CASSQVRLGELAGGRDTGELFF
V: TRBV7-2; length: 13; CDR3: CASSFVGRNEQFF
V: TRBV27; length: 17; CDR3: CASRGRPSGEHTGELFF
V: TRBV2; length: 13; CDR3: CASSVLINTEAFF
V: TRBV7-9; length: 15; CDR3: CASSRAGTGNEKLFF
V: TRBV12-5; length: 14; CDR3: CASGLGDSNSPLHF
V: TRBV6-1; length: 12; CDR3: CACSGGYYGYTF
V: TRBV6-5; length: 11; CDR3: CASSGGPPLHF
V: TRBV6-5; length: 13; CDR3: CASSYSFNEKLFF
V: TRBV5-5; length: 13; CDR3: CASSSAVGTEQFF
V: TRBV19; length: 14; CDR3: CASSIGQGAYEQYF
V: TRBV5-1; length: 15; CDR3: CASRPSDRGRDGYTF
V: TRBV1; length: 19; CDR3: CTSFQLWLGSIGGDTEAFF
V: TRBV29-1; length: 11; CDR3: CSVGSTDTQYF
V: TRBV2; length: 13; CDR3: CASSYNSNQPQHF
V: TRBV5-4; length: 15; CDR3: CASSLTGANNSPLHF
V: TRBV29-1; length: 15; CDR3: CSVEVRGRGGTEAFF
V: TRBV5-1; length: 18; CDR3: CASSLVAGGSIGTDTQYF
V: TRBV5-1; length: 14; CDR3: CASSLGGRYYGYTF
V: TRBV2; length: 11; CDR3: CASSGRGPCTF
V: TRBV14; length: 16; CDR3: CASSTGNWRGGETQYF
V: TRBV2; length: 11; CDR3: CASSFLAGQFF
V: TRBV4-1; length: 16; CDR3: CASSLSGTSGGETQYF
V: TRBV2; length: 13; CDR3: CASSDRVNEKLFF
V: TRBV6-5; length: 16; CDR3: CASSYSVLMNTGELFF
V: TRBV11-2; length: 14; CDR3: CASSLAGYNSPLHF
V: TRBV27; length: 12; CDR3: CASSLSRNEQFF
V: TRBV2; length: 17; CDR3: CASSRSPRDPTKNIQYF